The 12 T cell receptor beta chains given below trace back to one sample, sequenced in a study of T-cell reconstitution after alpha-beta-depleted transplantation in children. A TCRbeta library incorporating unique molecular identifiers was prepared. MiXCR was run by TCRdb on the PCR reads, yielding one entry per CDR3 protein. The data show about 110,000 distinct CDR3 sequences, 9% to 12% seen once. Sequencing used PBMCs from the stem cell graft donor, obtained from the stem cell graft. The source of these receptors is a human donor who donated a stem cell graft to a child with acute lymphoblastic leukemia.

At least ten counts were recorded for this clonotype. This chain connects TRBV12-3 or TRBV12-4 to TRBJ2-2; possible D gene TRBD2, 6 bases. V lost 6 bases and J 1 base, leaving 9 bases between the germline ends. The CDR3 length is 14 residues. Written as DNA, the CDR3 is TGTGCCAGCAGGGAGGGGATGAACACCGGGGAGCTGTTTTTT. Translating it yields CASREGMNTGELFF.

There are many counts of this clonotype. The rearrangement links TRBV3-1 to TRBJ2-7, with 10 bases aligning to TRBD2. V lost 1 base, J lost 5 bases, and 17 bases stayed unmatched. Germline V lookup: CDR1 LGHDT, CDR2 YNNKEL (reference sequence). The CDR3 runs 19 residues. The CDR3 is CASSQVGGRASGRAHEQYF. CDR3 nucleotide sequence: TGTGCCAGCAGCCAAGTTGGAGGGAGGGCTAGCGGGAGAGCACACGAGCAGTACTTC.

This clonotype was detected ten times or more. V is TRBV4-3 and J is TRBJ2-1; tentatively, D is TRBD2 (6 bases). CDR1 LGHNA and CDR2 YSLEER come from the germline V gene. Trimming removed 2 bases from V and 0 bases from J, with 17 bases in between. The CDR3 spans 18 residues. The CDR3 DNA sequence: TGCGCCAGCAGCCAAAGGGCGGAGGGCCTATACTCCTACAATGAGCAGTTCTTC. Protein: CASSQRAEGLYSYNEQFF.

This clonotype was seen at least ten times. The chain has TRBV10-3 and TRBJ2-5; TRBD1 agrees at 11 bases. The J segment lost 2 bases and the V segment lost 4 bases, leaving 3 bases of the junction unmatched. The CDR3 extends over 15 amino acids. Germline V gene data show CDR1 as ENHRY and CDR2 as SYGVKD. The CDR3 sequence: CAISGTGGPQETQYF. CDR3 sequence (DNA): TGTGCCATCAGTGGGACAGGGGGCCCACAAGAGACCCAGTACTTC.

The sample holds many counts of this clonotype. The CDR3, as DNA: TGTGCCAGCAGTGACTCTGGGGGCTCTAGCACTGAAGCTTTCTTT. This translates into CASSDSGGSSTEAFF. The V call is TRBV6-4, the J call TRBJ1-1; D is possibly TRBD1 (6 bases). This CDR3 has 15 residues. The V gene lost 0 bases and the J gene lost 4 bases, with 12 bases spanning the gap. Germline V gene data show CDR1 as MRHNA and CDR2 as SNTAGT.

In its sample, this clonotype was seen a few times. V and J are TRBV12-3 or TRBV12-4 and TRBJ2-1, with D unresolved. Trimming cost V 5 bases and J 7 bases, with 12 bases left between them. This CDR3 contains 13 residues. The CDR3 region has the DNA TGTGCCAGCAGTCTGTCCCCGGTTAATGAGCAGTTCTTC. Protein sequence: CASSLSPVNEQFF.

This clonotype was recorded many times. The chain couples TRBV12-3 or TRBV12-4 to TRBJ2-5; 11 bases align to TRBD2. The CDR3 totals 14 residues. The V gene end was trimmed by 3 bases and the J gene end by 6 bases; junction bases not matched to a gene: 3. The CDR3 nucleotides read TGTGCCAGCAGTTTGACTAGCGGGGAAAAGACCCAGTACTTC. Its protein product is CASSLTSGEKTQYF.

The sample holds many counts of this clonotype. This chain uses TRBV20-1 with TRBJ2-3; D remains unclear. With 6 bases removed from V and 0 bases from J, the gap between germline ends came to 10 bases. CDR3 length: 13 amino acids. The germline gives CDR1 DFQATT, CDR2 SNEGSKA (reference sequence). DNA of the CDR3: TGCAGTGCCAGGAACCCAAGCACAGATACGCAGTATTTT. This encodes CSARNPSTDTQYF.

This clonotype was observed many times. V and J are TRBV5-8 and TRBJ2-2; 7 positions agree with TRBD2. In germline, CDR1 is SGHTS, CDR2 YDEGEE. The CDR3 loop spans 15 amino acids. Germline trimming cut 2 bases from V and 4 bases from J; bases unmatched to any gene: 5. The CDR3 region has the DNA TGTGCCAGCAGCTTCGAACTAGCGAGCACCGGGGAGCTGTTTTTT. Translation gives CASSFELASTGELFF.

This clonotype has at least ten counts. The rearrangement uses TRBV7-9 and TRBJ2-7, with 8 bases that match TRBD1. Trimming cost V 0 bases and J 2 bases; bases outside gene matches: 3. The CDR3 covers 15 residues. Germline loops: CDR1 SEHNR, CDR2 FQNEAQ (reference sequence). In DNA form, the CDR3 reads TGTGCCAGCAGCTTAGCTAAGGACAGGGCCTACGAGCAGTACTTC. It codes for CASSLAKDRAYEQYF. Full variable domain (rest looked up from reference TRBV7-9 and TRBJ2-7): DTGVSQNPRHKITKRGQNVTFRCDPISEHNRLYWYRQTLGQGPEFLTYFQNEAQLEKSRLLSDRFSAERPKGSFSTLEIQRTEQGDSAMYLCASSLAKDRAYEQYFGPGTRLTVT.

This clonotype was detected ten times or more. The chain couples TRBV28 to TRBJ2-7; possible D gene TRBD2, 6 bases. The CDR3 loop spans 14 amino acids. Per germline, CDR1 MDHEN and CDR2 SYDVKM. The germline V and J ends were trimmed by 7 bases and 6 bases, with 19 bases remaining between them. CDR3 nucleotides: TGTGCCAGCACCCGGTCCGGGGGTACGGCCGAGCAGTACTTC. This encodes CASTRSGGTAEQYF. Full variable domain (outside the CDR3, taken from reference TRBV28 and TRBJ2-7): DVKVTQSSRYLVKRTGEKVFLECVQDMDHENMFWYRQDPGLGLRLIYFSYDVKMKEKGDIPEGYSVSREKKERFSLILESASTNQTSMYLCASTRSGGTAEQYFGPGTRLTVT.

The chain employs TRBV7-2 and TRBJ1-4; 7 nucleotides agree with TRBD1. V trimming: 6 bases; J trimming: 3 bases; junction bases outside the gene matches: 7. Germline lookup yields CDR1 SGHTA and CDR2 FQGNSA. The CDR3 totals 15 residues. The CDR3 here is CASRATGASNEKLFF. In DNA, the CDR3 is TGTGCCAGCAGGGCAACAGGGGCCTCTAATGAAAAACTGTTTTTT.